Detailed here is one T cell receptor (beta chain). What it binds is unknown. Germline CDR1 and CDR2: SGHTS and YDEGEE. The CDR3 spans 16 residues. Trimming pared 5 bases from V and 0 bases from J, leaving 15 bases between. The data originate from a study of cytomegalovirus exposure and HLA in healthy donors. Amplification used 60 Vbeta primers and 13 Jbeta primers. Clones were sequenced by immunoSEQ multiplex PCR, and TCRdb holds only the in-frame ones, with some missing. Among around 190,000 clones, over 70% were seen once, and the ten largest hold over 1.5%. Broader study findings: Serostatus for CMV was the only available immune exposure information. HLA restriction was apparent for most CMV-associated TCR beta chains in a later analysis. Earlier analysis looked at TCR beta V segments, and most were productive about 90% or about 30% of the time. There were 164 TCR beta chains listed as cytomegalovirus-associated.

The origin of this receptor is a man aged 35-49 years in good health and CMV-seropositive. The rearrangement joins TRBV5-8 to TRBJ1-5; maybe TRBD1 (5 bases). The sequencing sample was made of PBMCs. CDR3 coding DNA: TGTGCCAGCAGTGAAGTCTCAGGGTTTAGCAATCAGCCCCAGCATTTT. Amino acids: CASSEVSGFSNQPQHF.